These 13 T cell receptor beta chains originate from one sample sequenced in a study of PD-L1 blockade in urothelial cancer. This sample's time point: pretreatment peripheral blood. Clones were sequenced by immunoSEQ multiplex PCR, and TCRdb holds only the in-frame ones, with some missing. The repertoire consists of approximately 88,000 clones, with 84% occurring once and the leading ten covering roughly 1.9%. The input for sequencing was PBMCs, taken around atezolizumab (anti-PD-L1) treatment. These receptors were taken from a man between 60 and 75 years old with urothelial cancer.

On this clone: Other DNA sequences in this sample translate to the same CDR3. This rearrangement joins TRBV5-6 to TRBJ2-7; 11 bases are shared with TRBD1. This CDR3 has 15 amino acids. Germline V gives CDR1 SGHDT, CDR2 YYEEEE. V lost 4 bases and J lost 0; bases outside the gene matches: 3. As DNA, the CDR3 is TGTGCCAGCAGCCCCGGGACAGGGGGCTCCTACGAGCAGTACTTC. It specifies CASSPGTGGSYEQYF.

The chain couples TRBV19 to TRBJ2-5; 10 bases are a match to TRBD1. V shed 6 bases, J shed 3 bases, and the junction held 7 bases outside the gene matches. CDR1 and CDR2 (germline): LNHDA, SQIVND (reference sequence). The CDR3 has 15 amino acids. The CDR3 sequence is CASSGGGTGEETQYF. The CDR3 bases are TGTGCCAGTAGCGGGGGGGGGACAGGGGAAGAGACCCAGTACTTC.

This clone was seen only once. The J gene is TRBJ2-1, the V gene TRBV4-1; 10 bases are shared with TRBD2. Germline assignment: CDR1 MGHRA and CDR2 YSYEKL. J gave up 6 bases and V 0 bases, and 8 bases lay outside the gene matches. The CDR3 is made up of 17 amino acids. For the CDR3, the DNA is TGCGCCAGCAGCCAAGAACAAAGACTAGCGGGCCGCAATGAGCAGTTCTTC. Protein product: CASSQEQRLAGRNEQFF.

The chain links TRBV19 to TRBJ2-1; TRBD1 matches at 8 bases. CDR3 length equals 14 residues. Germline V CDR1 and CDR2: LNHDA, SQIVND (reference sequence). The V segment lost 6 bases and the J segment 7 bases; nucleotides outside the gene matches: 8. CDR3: CASSFKQGGNEQFF. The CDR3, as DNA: TGTGCCAGTAGCTTTAAACAGGGGGGAAATGAGCAGTTCTTC. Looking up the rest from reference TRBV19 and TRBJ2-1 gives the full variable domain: DGGITQSPKYLFRKEGQNVTLSCEQNLNHDAMYWYRQDPGQGLRLIYYSQIVNDFQKGDIAEGYSVSREKKESFPLTVTSAQKNPTAFYLCASSFKQGGNEQFFGPGTRLTVL.

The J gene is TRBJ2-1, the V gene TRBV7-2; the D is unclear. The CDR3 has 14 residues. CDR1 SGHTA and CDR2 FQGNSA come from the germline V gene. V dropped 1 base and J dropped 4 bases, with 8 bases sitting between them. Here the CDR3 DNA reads TGTGCCAGCAGCTTAGACAGATTTTACAATGAGCAGTTCTTC. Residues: CASSLDRFYNEQFF.

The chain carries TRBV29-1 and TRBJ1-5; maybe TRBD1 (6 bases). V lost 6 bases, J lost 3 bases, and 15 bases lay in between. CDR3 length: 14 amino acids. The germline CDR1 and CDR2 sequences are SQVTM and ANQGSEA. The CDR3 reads CSVSGGGINQPQHF. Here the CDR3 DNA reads TGCAGCGTGTCGGGGGGGGGCATCAATCAGCCCCAGCATTTT.

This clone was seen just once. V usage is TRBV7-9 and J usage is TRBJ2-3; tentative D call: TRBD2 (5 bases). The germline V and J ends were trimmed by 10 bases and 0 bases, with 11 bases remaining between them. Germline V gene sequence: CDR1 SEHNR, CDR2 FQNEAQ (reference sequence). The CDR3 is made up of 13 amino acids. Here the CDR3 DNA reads TGTGCCACTGGAGGCATCAGCACAGATACGCAGTATTTT. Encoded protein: CATGGISTDTQYF.

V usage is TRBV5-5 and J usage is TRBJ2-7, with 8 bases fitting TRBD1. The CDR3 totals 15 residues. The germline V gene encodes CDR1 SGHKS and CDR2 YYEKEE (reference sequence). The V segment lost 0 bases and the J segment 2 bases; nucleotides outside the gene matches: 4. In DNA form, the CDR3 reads TGTGCCAGCAGCTTGGCTGGGACAGGCACCTACGAGCAGTACTTC. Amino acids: CASSLAGTGTYEQYF.

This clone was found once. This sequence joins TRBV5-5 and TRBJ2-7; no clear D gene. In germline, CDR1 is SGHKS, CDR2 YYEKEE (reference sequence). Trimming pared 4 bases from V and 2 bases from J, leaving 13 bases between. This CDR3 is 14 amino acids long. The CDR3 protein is CASSGRLRTYEQYF. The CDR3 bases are TGTGCCAGCAGCGGCCGACTTCGTACCTACGAGCAGTACTTC. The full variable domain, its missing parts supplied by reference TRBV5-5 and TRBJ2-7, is DAGVTQSPTHLIKTRGQQVTLRCSPISGHKSVSWYQQVLGQGPQFIFQYYEKEERGRGNFPDRFSARQFPNYSSELNVNALLLGDSALYLCASSGRLRTYEQYFGPGTRLTVT.

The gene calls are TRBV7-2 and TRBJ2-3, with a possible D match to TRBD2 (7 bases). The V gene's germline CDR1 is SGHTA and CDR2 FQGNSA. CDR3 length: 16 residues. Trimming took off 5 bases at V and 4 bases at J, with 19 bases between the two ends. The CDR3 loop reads CASSPGGGRLADTQYF. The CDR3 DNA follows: TGTGCCAGCAGCCCTGGGGGCGGGAGACTAGCAGATACGCAGTATTTT.

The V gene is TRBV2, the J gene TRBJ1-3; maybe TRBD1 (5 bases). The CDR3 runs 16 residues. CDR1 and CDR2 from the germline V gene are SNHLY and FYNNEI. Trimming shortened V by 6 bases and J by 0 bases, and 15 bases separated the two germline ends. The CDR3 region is CASRDYGGVSGNTIYF. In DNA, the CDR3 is TGTGCCAGCAGGGACTATGGGGGAGTCTCTGGAAACACCATATATTTT. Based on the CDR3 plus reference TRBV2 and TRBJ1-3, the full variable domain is EPEVTQTPSHQVTQMGQEVILRCVPISNHLYFYWYRQILGQKVEFLVSFYNNEISEKSEIFDDQFSVERPDGSNFTLKIRSTKLEDSAMYFCASRDYGGVSGNTIYFGEGSWLTVV.

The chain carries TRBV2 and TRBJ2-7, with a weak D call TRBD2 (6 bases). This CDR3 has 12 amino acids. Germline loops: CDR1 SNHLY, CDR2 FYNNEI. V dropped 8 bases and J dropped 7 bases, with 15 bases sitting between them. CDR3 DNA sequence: TGTGCCAGCGGTCCGGGAGTTGGGGAGCAGTACTTC. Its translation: CASGPGVGEQYF.

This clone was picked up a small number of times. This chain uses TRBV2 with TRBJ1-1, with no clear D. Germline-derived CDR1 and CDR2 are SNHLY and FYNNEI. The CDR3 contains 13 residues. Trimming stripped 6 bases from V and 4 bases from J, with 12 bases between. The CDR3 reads CASREREGTEAFF. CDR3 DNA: TGTGCCAGCAGAGAACGGGAGGGCACTGAAGCTTTCTTT.